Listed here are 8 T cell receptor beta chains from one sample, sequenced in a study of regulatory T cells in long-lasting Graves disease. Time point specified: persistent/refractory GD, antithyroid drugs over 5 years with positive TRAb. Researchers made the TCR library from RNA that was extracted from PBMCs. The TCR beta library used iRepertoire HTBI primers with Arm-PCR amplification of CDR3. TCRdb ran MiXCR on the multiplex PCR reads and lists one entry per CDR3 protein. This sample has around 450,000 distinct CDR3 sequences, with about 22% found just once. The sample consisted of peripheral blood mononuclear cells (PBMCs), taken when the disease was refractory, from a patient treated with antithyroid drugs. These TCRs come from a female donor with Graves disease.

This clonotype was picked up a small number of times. CDR3 region: CASRTRDRGQETQYF. As DNA, the CDR3 is TGTGCCAGCAGGACCCGGGACAGGGGCCAAGAGACCCAGTACTTC. The J gene is TRBJ2-5, the V gene TRBV6-1; TRBD1 matches at 10 bases. V gave up 6 bases and J gave up 1 base; unmatched junction bases: 5. Germline CDR1 and CDR2: MNHNS and SASEGT. This CDR3 comprises 15 residues.

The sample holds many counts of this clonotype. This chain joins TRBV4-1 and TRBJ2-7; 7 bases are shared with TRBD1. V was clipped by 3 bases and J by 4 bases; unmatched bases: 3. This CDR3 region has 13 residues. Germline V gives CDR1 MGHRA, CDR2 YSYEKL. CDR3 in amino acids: CASSQIRGYEQYF. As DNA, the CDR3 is TGCGCCAGCAGCCAGATCAGGGGGTACGAGCAGTACTTC.

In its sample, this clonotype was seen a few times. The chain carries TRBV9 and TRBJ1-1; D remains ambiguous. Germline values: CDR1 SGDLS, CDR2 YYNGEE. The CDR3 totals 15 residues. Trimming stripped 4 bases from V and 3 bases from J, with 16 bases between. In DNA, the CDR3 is TGTGCCAGCAGCCCCCGGCTCGGGTACGACACTGAAGCTTTCTTT. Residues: CASSPRLGYDTEAFF. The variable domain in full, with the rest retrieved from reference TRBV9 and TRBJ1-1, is DSGVTQTPKHLITATGQRVTLRCSPRSGDLSVYWYQQSLDQGLQFLIQYYNGEERAKGNILERFSAQQFPDLHSELNLSSLELGDSALYFCASSPRLGYDTEAFFGQGTRLTVV.

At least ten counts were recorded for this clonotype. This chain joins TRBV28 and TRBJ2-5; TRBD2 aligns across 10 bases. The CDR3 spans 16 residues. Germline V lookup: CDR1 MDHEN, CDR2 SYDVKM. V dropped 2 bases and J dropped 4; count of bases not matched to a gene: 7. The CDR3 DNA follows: TGTGCCAGCAGTTTACCACTAGCGGGGTTTCGAGAGACCCAGTACTTC. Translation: CASSLPLAGFRETQYF.

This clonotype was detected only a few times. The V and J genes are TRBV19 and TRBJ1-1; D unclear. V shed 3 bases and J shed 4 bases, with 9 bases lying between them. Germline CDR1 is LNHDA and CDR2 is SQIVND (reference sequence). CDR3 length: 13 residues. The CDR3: CASSIAGTTEAFF. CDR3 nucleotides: TGTGCCAGTAGTATTGCCGGAACCACTGAAGCTTTCTTT.

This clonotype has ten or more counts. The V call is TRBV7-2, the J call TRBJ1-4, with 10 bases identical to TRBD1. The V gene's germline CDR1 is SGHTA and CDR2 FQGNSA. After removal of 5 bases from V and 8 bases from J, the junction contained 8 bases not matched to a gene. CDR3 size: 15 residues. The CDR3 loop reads CASSRLGTGDEKLFF. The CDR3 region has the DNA TGTGCCAGCAGCCGGCTGGGGACAGGGGACGAAAAACTGTTTTTT. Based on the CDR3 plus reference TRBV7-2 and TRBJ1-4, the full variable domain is GAGVSQSPSNKVTEKGKDVELRCDPISGHTALYWYRQSLGQGLEFLIYFQGNSAPDKSGLPSDRFSAERTGGSVSTLTIQRTQQEDSAVYLCASSRLGTGDEKLFFGSGTQLSVL.

As DNA, the CDR3 is TGCGCCAGCAGCCAAGAACTAGCGGGAGACCCCGAGCAGTACTTC. Amino acids: CASSQELAGDPEQYF. V is TRBV4-1 and J is TRBJ2-7, with 11 bases lining up with TRBD2. Germline CDR1 is MGHRA and CDR2 is YSYEKL. The CDR3 runs to 15 residues. V gave up 0 bases and J gave up 6 bases; unmatched junction bases: 4.

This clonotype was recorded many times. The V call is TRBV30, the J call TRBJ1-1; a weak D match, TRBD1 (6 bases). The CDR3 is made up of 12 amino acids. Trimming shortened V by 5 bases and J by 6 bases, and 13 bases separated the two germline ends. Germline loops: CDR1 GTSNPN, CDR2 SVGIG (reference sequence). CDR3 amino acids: CAWDSGGPEAFF. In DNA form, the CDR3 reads TGTGCCTGGGACAGCGGGGGGCCTGAAGCTTTCTTT.